This T cell receptor (beta chain) is from a study of cytomegalovirus exposure and HLA in healthy donors. This CDR3 has 12 residues. Trimming took 7 bases from V and 0 from J, leaving 7 bases between them. Germline V lookup: CDR1 SGDLS, CDR2 YYNGEE. 60 Vbeta and 13 Jbeta primers were used in PCR. Using immunoSEQ multiplex PCR, the repertoire was profiled, and TCRdb retains in-frame clones only, with some absent. The sample has 60,000 to 65,000 clones. The TCR originated in a young woman in good health and CMV-seronegative. Input material: PBMCs. The V call is TRBV9, the J call TRBJ1-1; D ambiguous. The CDR3 DNA follows: TGTGCCAGCTGGGAGATGAACACTGAAGCTTTCTTT. Translation gives CASWEMNTEAFF.